This T cell receptor (beta chain) was sequenced in a study of T cell repertoires in cytomegalovirus infection. Background on the study: In public TCR beta signatures, there were indications of both CMV infection and matching HLA type.

MiXCR, applied by TCRdb to the reads, yields one record per CDR3 protein. The sample has nearly 450,000 distinct CDR3 sequences; around 32% are singletons. The CDR3 totals 14 residues. With 6 bases removed from V and 7 bases from J, the gap between germline ends came to 15 bases. CDR1 and CDR2 from the germline V gene are MNHNY and SVGAGI (reference sequence). The V and J genes are TRBV6-6 and TRBJ1-4; possible D gene TRBD1, 5 bases. The receptor's source is a human donor in good health (CMV status not recorded). Some clones in this sample may be carry-over from other donors' samples. What was sequenced was PBMCs. This CDR3 is CASSNRDGIEKLFF. DNA for the CDR3: TGTGCCAGCAGCAACCGGGACGGGATTGAAAAACTGTTTTTT.